These 24 T cell receptor beta chains were sequenced from one sample in a study of T cell changes during pregnancy in multiple sclerosis. Sequencing was performed with immunoSEQ multiplex PCR; in TCRdb, only in-frame clones are kept and a portion is missing. This sample has about 74,000 clones; over 85% occur once, and the top ten carry roughly 3.7%. The material sequenced was peripheral blood, taken after pregnancy. The receptors originated from a female donor in good health, enrolled as a control in a pregnancy study.

The gene calls are TRBV29-1 and TRBJ2-1; 7 nucleotides line up with TRBD1. CDR1 is SQVTM, CDR2 ANQGSEA, per germline. V shed 8 bases, J shed 4 bases, and the junction held 8 bases outside the gene matches. This CDR3 has 13 amino acids. CDR3 region: CSLRPGGYNEQFF. DNA for the CDR3: TGCAGCTTACGTCCAGGGGGATACAATGAGCAGTTCTTC.

The chain employs TRBV30 and TRBJ2-7, with D unresolved. Germline V lookup: CDR1 GTSNPN, CDR2 SVGIG (reference sequence). Trimming removed 0 bases at V and 6 bases at J, with 9 bases between. The CDR3 is 12 amino acids. Here the CDR3 reads CAWSVHRGEQYF. The DNA of the CDR3 is TGTGCCTGGAGTGTACACCGCGGCGAGCAGTACTTC.

This chain joins TRBV21-1 and TRBJ1-5; TRBD1, the table's D call, lacks a check against the DNA. TRBV21-1 counts as a pseudogene. There are 14 residues in the CDR3. The DNA for the CDR3 is TGTGCCAGCAGCAATAGGGGAAGCAATCAGCCCCAGCATTTT. Amino acids: CASSNRGSNQPQHF.

The chain employs TRBV6-1 and TRBJ2-1; 8 bases fit TRBD2. CDR3 length: 15 residues. The V gene end was trimmed by 7 bases and the J gene end by 3 bases; junction bases not matched to a gene: 8. Germline V gene data show CDR1 as MNHNS and CDR2 as SASEGT. Written as DNA, the CDR3 is TGTGCCAGCACTATTCTAGCGGGCAGCTACAATGAGCAGTTCTTC. Its protein product is CASTILAGSYNEQFF.

The rearrangement links TRBV11-2 to TRBJ2-5; 7 nucleotides agree with TRBD2. The V segment lost 5 bases and the J segment 1 base; nucleotides outside the gene matches: 16. This CDR3 spans 18 amino acids. Germline V gives CDR1 SGHAT, CDR2 FQNNGV. Written as DNA, the CDR3 is TGTGCCAGCAGCAAAACCACGCTGGGGGGGTGGGGCCAAGAGACCCAGTACTTC. Amino acids: CASSKTTLGGWGQETQYF.

V gene TRBV5-4 combines with J gene TRBJ2-1; 12 positions agree with TRBD2. V lost 7 bases and J lost 7; bases outside the gene matches: 0. This CDR3 spans 12 amino acids. Germline-derived CDR1 and CDR2 are SGHNT and YYREEE (reference sequence). DNA of the CDR3: TGTGCCAGCCTAGCGGGGGGGAATGAGCAGTTCTTC. This codes for CASLAGGNEQFF. Filled out from reference TRBV5-4 and TRBJ2-1, the complete variable domain reads ETGVTQSPTHLIKTRGQQVTLRCSSQSGHNTVSWYQQALGQGPQFIFQYYREEENGRGNFPPRFSGLQFPNYSSELNVNALELDDSALYLCASLAGGNEQFFGPGTRLTVL.

This chain uses TRBV7-2 with TRBJ2-3; D remains unclear. The CDR3 contains 15 residues. Germline CDR1 is SGHTA and CDR2 is FQGNSA. V was shortened by 4 bases and J by 1 base, with 12 bases between the two germline ends. The CDR3 is CASSWLGVGTDTQYF. The CDR3 DNA follows: TGTGCCAGCAGCTGGCTAGGTGTTGGCACAGATACGCAGTATTTT.

J is TRBJ2-7 and V is TRBV29-1, with D perhaps matching TRBD2 (6 bases). Germline lookup yields CDR1 SQVTM and CDR2 ANQGSEA. The CDR3 consists of 12 residues. The germline V and J ends were trimmed by 7 bases and 5 bases, with 15 bases remaining between them. CDR3 sequence: CSAPGGAHEQYF. Written as DNA, the CDR3 is TGCAGCGCCCCCGGCGGGGCCCACGAGCAGTACTTC.

The chain joins TRBV5-1 to TRBJ1-4, with 8 nucleotides matching TRBD1. Germline CDR1 reads SGHRS; CDR2 reads YFSETQ. The CDR3 is made up of 14 amino acids. The V and J ends lost 4 bases and 8 bases, in that order; junction bases with no gene match: 7. CDR3 protein: CASSPETGVEKLFF. For the CDR3, the DNA is TGCGCCAGCAGCCCCGAGACAGGGGTCGAAAAACTGTTTTTT.

The J gene is TRBJ1-2, the V gene TRBV27, with no clear D. CDR1 and CDR2 from the germline V gene are MNHEY and SMNVEV (reference sequence). Trimming took 3 bases from V and 0 from J, leaving 5 bases between them. The CDR3 length is 13 residues. CDR3 in amino acids: CASSFHANYGYTF. DNA of the CDR3: TGTGCCAGCAGTTTCCATGCTAACTATGGCTACACCTTC.

The rearrangement links TRBV6-1 to TRBJ1-6; no clear D gene. The CDR3 is 17 residues long. Per germline, CDR1 MNHNS and CDR2 SASEGT. The V end was cut by 4 bases, the J end by 7 bases, with 20 bases between. In DNA form, the CDR3 reads TGTGCCAGCAGTGTATTCATGGGAGAGGGAGGAAATTCACCCCTCCACTTT. It is translated as CASSVFMGEGGNSPLHF.

The chain recombines TRBV28 with TRBJ1-2; D gene ambiguous. Germline V gene data show CDR1 as MDHEN and CDR2 as SYDVKM. The CDR3 sequence is 13 residues long. Trimming shortened V by 5 bases and J by 8 bases, and 15 bases separated the two germline ends. CDR3 DNA: TGTGCCAGCAGTCCTGACTCGTCGCAGGGCTACACCTTC. Its protein is CASSPDSSQGYTF.

The chain has TRBV18 and TRBJ1-2; 9 positions match TRBD1. The ends lost 3 bases at V and 4 bases at J; junction bases unmatched: 6. The CDR3 extends over 15 amino acids. Germline V gives CDR1 KGHSH, CDR2 LQKENI. CDR3 nucleotide sequence: TGTGCCAGCTCACCTGACGGGACAGGGTCCTATGGCTACACCTTC. Protein sequence: CASSPDGTGSYGYTF. The variable domain in full, with the rest retrieved from reference TRBV18 and TRBJ1-2, is NAGVMQNPRHLVRRRGQEARLRCSPMKGHSHVYWYRQLPEEGLKFMVYLQKENIIDESGMPKERFSAEFPKEGPSILRIQQVVRGDSAAYFCASSPDGTGSYGYTFGSGTRLTVV.

V is TRBV7-9 and J is TRBJ1-1; 8 bases fit TRBD1. Looked up from germline, CDR1 is SEHNR and CDR2 is FQNEAQ (reference sequence). Trimming cost V 3 bases and J 0 bases; bases outside gene matches: 0. The CDR3 extends over 14 amino acids. The CDR3 here is CASSLGQVNTEAFF. The CDR3 region has the DNA TGTGCCAGCAGCTTGGGACAGGTGAACACTGAAGCTTTCTTT.

The chain joins TRBV6-6 to TRBJ2-1; D is perhaps TRBD2 (7 bases). This CDR3 is built from 15 residues. Germline V gene lookup returns CDR1 MNHNY and CDR2 SVGAGI (reference sequence). Trimming removed 7 bases at V and 8 bases at J, with 21 bases between. The DNA for the CDR3 is TGTGCCAGCAACAGGGCCGGCGGGGGTAGCGATGAGCAGTTCTTC. Residues: CASNRAGGGSDEQFF.

The chain recombines TRBV28 with TRBJ1-2, with 10 positions matching TRBD1. The CDR3 is made up of 14 amino acids. The trim removed 6 bases at V and 2 bases at J, leaving 3 bases unmatched. CDR1 is MDHEN, CDR2 SYDVKM, per germline. DNA of the CDR3: TGTGCCAGCAGGCGGGACAGGGGAAACTATGGCTACACCTTC. It is translated as CASRRDRGNYGYTF.

CDR3 in amino acids: CASSLGGGVTEAFF. The CDR3 DNA reads TGTGCCAGCAGCTTGGGCGGAGGGGTGACTGAAGCTTTCTTT. This chain connects TRBV5-4 to TRBJ1-1; D is perhaps TRBD1 (5 bases). Germline lookup yields CDR1 SGHNT and CDR2 YYREEE (reference sequence). The CDR3 runs to 14 residues. Trimming shortened V by 0 bases and J by 5 bases, and 11 bases separated the two germline ends.

The chain combines TRBV7-3 with TRBJ2-3; TRBD2 is a possible D gene (6 bases). Germline CDR1 reads SGHTA; CDR2 reads FQGTGA. CDR3 length: 15 amino acids. Trimming took off 0 bases at V and 2 bases at J, with 9 bases between the two ends. The CDR3 region is CASSLTSGPTDTQYF. DNA for the CDR3: TGTGCCAGCAGCTTAACTAGCGGACCCACAGATACGCAGTATTTT.

This clone was recorded only once. The CDR3 nucleotides read TGCGCCAGCAGCCGAGGGCCCCGCTCTGGAAACACCATATATTTT. It encodes CASSRGPRSGNTIYF. V gene TRBV4-1 combines with J gene TRBJ1-3; D unresolved. V shed 4 bases and J shed 0 bases, with 10 bases lying between them. The CDR3 is made up of 15 amino acids. Germline V CDR1 and CDR2: MGHRA, YSYEKL.

The rearrangement links TRBV28 to TRBJ2-5, with 14 bases aligning to TRBD2. V was pared by 3 bases and J by 5 bases, with 5 bases of the junction left unmatched. This CDR3 is 16 amino acids long. CDR1 is MDHEN and CDR2 is SYDVKM in the germline V gene. CDR3 DNA: TGTGCCAGCAGTTTCCGACTAGCGGGGGGGCATGAGACCCAGTACTTC. This translates into CASSFRLAGGHETQYF.

The V and J genes are TRBV11-3 and TRBJ2-7; 7 nucleotides align to TRBD1. Unmatched junction bases numbered 7, after V lost 5 bases and J lost 3 bases. CDR3 size: 14 residues. The germline V gene has CDR1 SGHNT and CDR2 YENEEA. The CDR3 nucleotides are TGTGCCAGCAGCACCTCCGGGACAGTCTACGAGCAGTACTTC. It specifies CASSTSGTVYEQYF.

This clone was observed once. The chain joins TRBV6-6 to TRBJ2-7, with TRBD1 identical over 11 bases. There are 14 residues in the CDR3. CDR1 is MNHNY and CDR2 is SVGAGI in the germline V gene (reference sequence). With V trimmed by 2 bases and J by 3 bases, 0 bases remained unmatched. For the CDR3, the DNA is TGTGCCAGCAGTTACGGGACAGGGGGCTACGAGCAGTACTTC. The encoded protein is CASSYGTGGYEQYF.

The chain is built from TRBV15 and TRBJ1-2, with a tentative D call TRBD1 (6 bases). The ends were cut back, 1 base at V and 2 bases at J, with 11 bases in the middle. The V gene's germline CDR1 is LNHNV and CDR2 YYDKDF (reference sequence). This CDR3 spans 15 amino acids. CDR3 region: CATSRARGTNYGYTF. The CDR3, as DNA: TGTGCCACCAGCAGAGCAAGGGGGACCAACTATGGCTACACCTTC.

The chain joins TRBV10-3 to TRBJ1-5; 8 positions agree with TRBD1. Germline values: CDR1 ENHRY, CDR2 SYGVKD. The CDR3 runs to 13 residues. V shed 10 bases and J 5 bases; nucleotides not matched to a gene: 7. In DNA, the CDR3 is TGTGCCACTACGCAGGGACAGGATCAGCCCCAGCATTTT. Protein: CATTQGQDQPQHF.